The subject of this entry is one T cell receptor (beta chain). Its antigen remains unidentified. These data come from a study of T cell responses to AZD1222 COVID-19 vaccine. Notes on the study in general: Sampling that yielded the repertoires occurred only after the peak T cell response.

Germline CDR1 reads LNHDA; CDR2 reads SQIVND (reference sequence). The V end lost 3 bases, the J end lost 3 bases, and 12 bases lay between the germline ends. This CDR3 is built from 14 residues. This table comes from immunoSEQ multiplex PCR, and its TCRdb copy is limited to in-frame clones, with some not included. The table has around 140,000 clones, under 95% seen once; the top ten hold 4% to 5.5%. The chain is built from TRBV19 and TRBJ2-7, with D tentatively TRBD1 (6 bases). This TCR derives from an adult in good health. The starting material was peripheral blood, obtained on day 0 of AZD1222 vaccination. Here the CDR3 reads CASSISVGGYEQYF. CDR3 in DNA: TGTGCCAGTAGTATTTCGGTAGGGGGCTACGAGCAGTACTTC.